Given below is one T cell receptor (beta chain) in context. Antigen: not known. TCRdb re-analysed the 5' RACE reads in MiXCR, keeping a single row per CDR3 protein. The table has roughly 86,000 distinct CDR3 sequences, approximately 15% seen once; the top ten hold approximately 40%. This record comes from a study of T-cell memory formation after mild COVID-19. Study overall: Largely, TCR clusters stayed within a single donor. Study outcomes and limitations: Cross-reactive memory seemingly joined, as some responding clones were found in pre-infection memory.

V dropped 6 bases and J dropped 10 bases, with 19 bases sitting between them. Per the germline V gene, CDR1 is SEHNR and CDR2 is FQNEAQ (reference sequence). The CDR3 consists of 15 residues. Sequenced: PBMCs or a T cell subset sorted from them (not recorded which). This clonotype was sampled from a man in his late teens or twenties who had mild COVID-19 (a few samples of this study predate the infection). Cell type and time point are not known. The chain has TRBV7-9 and TRBJ1-6; the D gene is possibly TRBD1 (5 bases). CDR3 amino acids: CASRLLGRVDSPLHF. CDR3 bases: TGTGCCAGCAGACTACTGGGCAGGGTGGACTCACCCCTCCACTTT. The variable domain in full, with the rest retrieved from reference TRBV7-9 and TRBJ1-6, is DTGVSQNPRHKITKRGQNVTFRCDPISEHNRLYWYRQTLGQGPEFLTYFQNEAQLEKSRLLSDRFSAERPKGSFSTLEIQRTEQGDSAMYLCASRLLGRVDSPLHFGNGTRLTVT.